The T cell receptor beta chain described here comes from a study of OX40 agonist ivuxolimab in advanced cancers. Study-wide background: Patients' therapy was ivuxolimab, an antibody that acts as an agonist of OX40 (CD134). Every patient in dose escalation had hepatocellular carcinoma, melanoma, renal cell or head and neck cancer.

This CDR3 has 12 residues. V was shortened by 2 bases and J by 8 bases, with 9 bases between the two germline ends. The germline V gene encodes CDR1 MNHNY and CDR2 SVGAGI (reference sequence). The assay was immunoSEQ multiplex PCR, and TCRdb's table has in-frame clones only and misses some. The table shows 45,000 to 55,000 clones, with about 86% occurring only once. The specimen was CD4+ or CD8+ T cells sorted from blood, collected in a trial of the OX40 agonist ivuxolimab. The chain joins TRBV6-6 to TRBJ2-5, with a weak D call TRBD1 (5 bases). This sequence originates from an adult with an advanced solid tumor such as melanoma, head and neck, liver or kidney cancer. In DNA form, the CDR3 reads TGTGCCAGCAGTTACGGGGCGGTAACCCAGTACTTC. Its protein is CASSYGAVTQYF.